Below, one T cell receptor (beta chain) is given with its context. What it binds is unknown. The sample comes from a study of STAT5B mutations in CD4+ large granular lymphocyte leukemia. Authors' processing steps: Productive clonotypes were detectable down to 2.59 x 10-5 frequency. The data were produced by immunoSEQ multiplex PCR, yet TCRdb's version contains in-frame clones alone and is incomplete. V and J calls plus clone size are reproduced from that table; the DNA served to infer D and trimming. The sample carries around 35,000 clones, around nine tenths recorded once. Trimming shortened V by 0 bases and J by 6 bases, and 15 bases separated the two germline ends. The V gene's germline CDR1 is SGHTA and CDR2 FQGTGA. This CDR3 spans 16 amino acids. Findings and limits, study-wide: Approximately 25% of private leukemic clonotypes occurred rarely in other patients' non-leukemic repertoires. 8/27 top patient clones versus 2/35 control clones were TRBV06-family.

The receptor was derived from a human donor in good health. Material: CD4+ T cells from blood buffy coats. The chain couples TRBV7-3 to TRBJ2-1, with a tentative D call TRBD2 (5 bases). The CDR3 spells CASSLTGGGGPNEQFF. In DNA, the CDR3 is TGTGCCAGCAGCTTAACTGGCGGCGGCGGGCCCAATGAGCAGTTCTTC. The whole variable domain, filled in from reference TRBV7-3 and TRBJ2-1, reads GAGVSQTPSNKVTEKGKYVELRCDPISGHTALYWYRQSLGQGPEFLIYFQGTGAADDSGLPNDRFFAVRPEGSVSTLKIQRTERGDSAVYLCASSLTGGGGPNEQFFGPGTRLTVL.